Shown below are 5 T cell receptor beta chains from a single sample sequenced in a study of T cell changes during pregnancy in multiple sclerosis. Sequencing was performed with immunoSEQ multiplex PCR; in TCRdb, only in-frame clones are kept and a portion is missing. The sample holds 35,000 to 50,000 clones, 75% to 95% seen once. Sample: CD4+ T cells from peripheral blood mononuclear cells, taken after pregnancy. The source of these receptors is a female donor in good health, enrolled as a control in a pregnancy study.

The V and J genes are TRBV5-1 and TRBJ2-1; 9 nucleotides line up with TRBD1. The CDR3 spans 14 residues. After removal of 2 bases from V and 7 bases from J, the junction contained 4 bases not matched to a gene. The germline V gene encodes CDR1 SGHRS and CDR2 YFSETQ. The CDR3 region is CASSFGTGLNEQFF. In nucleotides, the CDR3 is TGCGCCAGCAGCTTCGGGACAGGGTTAAATGAGCAGTTCTTC.

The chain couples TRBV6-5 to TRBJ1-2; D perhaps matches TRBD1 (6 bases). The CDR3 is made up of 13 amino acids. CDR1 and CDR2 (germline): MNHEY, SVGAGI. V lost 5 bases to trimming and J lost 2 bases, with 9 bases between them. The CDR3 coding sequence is TGTGCCAGCAGTCTAGGACAGAACTATGGCTACACCTTC. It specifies CASSLGQNYGYTF.

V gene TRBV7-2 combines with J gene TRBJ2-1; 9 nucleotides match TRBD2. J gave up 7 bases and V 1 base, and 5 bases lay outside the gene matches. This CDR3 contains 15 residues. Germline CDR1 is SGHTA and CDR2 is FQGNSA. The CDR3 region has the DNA TGTGCCAGCAGCTTAGGCGGGAGGGTTACGAATGAGCAGTTCTTC. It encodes CASSLGGRVTNEQFF.

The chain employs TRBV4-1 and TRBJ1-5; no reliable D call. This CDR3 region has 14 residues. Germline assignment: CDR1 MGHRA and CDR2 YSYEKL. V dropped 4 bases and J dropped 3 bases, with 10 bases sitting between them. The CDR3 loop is CASSLSTTNQPQHF. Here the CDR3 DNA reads TGCGCCAGCAGCCTGTCTACTACCAATCAGCCCCAGCATTTT.

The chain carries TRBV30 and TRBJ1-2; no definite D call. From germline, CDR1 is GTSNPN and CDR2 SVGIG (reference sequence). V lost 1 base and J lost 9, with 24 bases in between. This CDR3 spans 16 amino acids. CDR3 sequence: CAWSALPLPSRGSYTF. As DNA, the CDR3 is TGTGCCTGGAGTGCCCTTCCTCTTCCTTCTCGGGGAAGCTACACCTTC.